The next 14 T cell receptor beta chains were all read from a single sample in a study of vaccination effects on CD4 cells after COVID-19. Expansion with viral peptide pools was applied to antigen-specific CD4+ T cells by the ViraFEST assay prior to sequencing. Researchers isolated CD4+ T cells once approximately ten days of culture had elapsed. The vaccine recipients had no prior SARS-CoV-2 infection, with negative nucleocapsid antibodies. For these TCRs, the target antigens are not known. Clones were read by immunoSEQ multiplex PCR, and TCRdb kept only the in-frame ones, dropping some. The sample has more than 40,000 clones, 70% to 80% seen once. The specimen comprised CD4+ T cells from PBMCs cultured with SARS-CoV-2 spike peptides, sampled before COVID-19 vaccination. The receptors derive from a human donor who received a COVID-19 vaccine.

The V and J genes are TRBV7-2 and TRBJ2-7, with TRBD2 matching 10 bases. Germline V CDR1 and CDR2: SGHTA, FQGNSA. There are 13 residues in the CDR3. CDR3 sequence: CASSLEPAGGPHV. The CDR3 DNA reads as TGTGCCAGCAGCTTAGAGCCAGCGGGGGGGCCCCACGTC.

J is TRBJ1-1 and V is TRBV14, with D tentatively TRBD1 (5 bases). Germline V gene data show CDR1 as SGHDN and CDR2 as FVKESK. The V end was cut by 5 bases, the J end by 0 bases, with 16 bases between. The CDR3 is made up of 16 amino acids. The CDR3, as DNA: TGTGCCAGCAGCTCCGGGACCCCCTATTTGAACACTGAAGCTTTCTTT. Protein sequence: CASSSGTPYLNTEAFF.

The chain links TRBV28 to TRBJ2-1; 10 positions agree with TRBD2. CDR3 length: 17 amino acids. CDR1 MDHEN and CDR2 SYDVKM come from the germline V gene. V was clipped by 4 bases and J by 8 bases; unmatched bases: 14. The CDR3 region is CASSSRLGAGGHYEQFF. The CDR3 region has the DNA TGTGCCAGCAGTTCCCGCCTAGGAGCGGGGGGGCACTATGAGCAGTTCTTC. Full variable domain (rest looked up from reference TRBV28 and TRBJ2-1): DVKVTQSSRYLVKRTGEKVFLECVQDMDHENMFWYRQDPGLGLRLIYFSYDVKMKEKGDIPEGYSVSREKKERFSLILESASTNQTSMYLCASSSRLGAGGHYEQFFGPGTRLTVL.

This clone was seen a handful of times. The rearrangement uses TRBV7-9 and TRBJ2-2, with TRBD1 identical over 7 bases. Germline V lookup: CDR1 SEHNR, CDR2 FQNEAQ (reference sequence). V shed 1 base and J 4 bases; nucleotides not matched to a gene: 6. The CDR3 is made up of 16 amino acids. CDR3 DNA: TGTGCCAGCAGCTTAGGGCAGGGGGTCGGCACCGGGGAGCTGTTTTTT. Its protein is CASSLGQGVGTGELFF.

The rearrangement links TRBV11-3 to TRBJ1-6; no clear D gene. In germline, CDR1 is SGHNT, CDR2 YENEEA. V was clipped by 1 base and J by 7 bases, with 5 bases between them. CDR3 length: 13 residues. CDR3 protein: CASSLVRNSPLHF. CDR3 sequence (DNA): TGTGCCAGCAGCTTAGTCCGGAATTCACCCCTCCACTTT.

The J gene is TRBJ2-3, the V gene TRBV5-1; D is undetermined. Trimming shortened V by 7 bases and J by 2 bases, and 14 bases separated the two germline ends. Germline values: CDR1 SGHRS, CDR2 YFSETQ. The CDR3 is 14 residues long. The CDR3 protein is CASSNKGFTDTQYF. The CDR3 DNA sequence: TGCGCCAGCTCAAATAAAGGGTTCACAGATACGCAGTATTTT.

CDR3 sequence: CASSLPQETQYF. In nucleotides, the CDR3 is TGTGCCAGCAGTTTACCCCAAGAGACCCAGTACTTC. This sequence joins TRBV28 and TRBJ2-5, with D unresolved. The germline gives CDR1 MDHEN, CDR2 SYDVKM. The CDR3 has 12 amino acids. Trimming removed 2 bases at V and 1 base at J, with 2 bases between.

This clone was seen only once. V is TRBV7-8 and J is TRBJ1-2; TRBD1 matches at 7 bases. V trimming: 5 bases; J trimming: 8 bases; junction bases outside the gene matches: 11. The CDR3 loop spans 14 amino acids. Germline V lookup: CDR1 SGHVS, CDR2 FQNEAQ. The CDR3 coding sequence is TGTGCCAGCAGCCATAGTACAGGGGTAGAAGGCTACACCTTC. It yields the protein CASSHSTGVEGYTF.

V gene TRBV24-1 combines with J gene TRBJ2-1, with D perhaps matching TRBD1 (5 bases). The V end was cut by 7 bases, the J end by 7 bases, with 7 bases between. CDR1 and CDR2 from the germline V gene are KGHDR and SFDVKD. The CDR3 totals 11 residues. The CDR3 nucleotides read TGTGCCACCAGAACAGGTAATGAGCAGTTCTTC. It specifies CATRTGNEQFF.

J is TRBJ2-1 and V is TRBV4-1; D is possibly TRBD1 (5 bases). Trimming took off 3 bases at V and 9 bases at J, with 15 bases between the two ends. In germline, CDR1 is MGHRA, CDR2 YSYEKL. This CDR3 comprises 14 residues. The CDR3 loop is CASSHPPKGFEQFF. CDR3 DNA sequence: TGCGCCAGCAGCCATCCTCCAAAGGGGTTTGAGCAGTTCTTC.

The CDR3 reads CASSDGTGRQPQHF. In DNA, the CDR3 is TGTGCCAGCAGTGACGGGACAGGGAGGCAGCCCCAGCATTTT. The J gene is TRBJ1-5, the V gene TRBV6-1, with 9 bases identical to TRBD1. Unmatched junction bases numbered 4, after V lost 3 bases and J lost 7 bases. Germline V gene sequence: CDR1 MNHNS, CDR2 SASEGT. This CDR3 comprises 14 residues.

The chain couples TRBV6-5 to TRBJ2-7; 11 bases line up with TRBD2. V lost 5 bases to trimming and J lost 2 bases; unmatched junction nucleotides: 5. The CDR3 extends over 15 amino acids. Germline CDR1 is MNHEY and CDR2 is SVGAGI. The CDR3, as DNA: TGTGCCAGCAGTCCCATAGCGGGGGGGCCCTACGAGCAGTACGTC. This gives the protein CASSPIAGGPYEQYV.

A note on this clone: At one boundary the junction diverges from the germline segment, which might be a read error. V is TRBV5-1 and J is TRBJ1-2; the D gene is possibly TRBD1 (6 bases). The germline V gene has CDR1 SGHRS and CDR2 YFSETQ. This CDR3 comprises 12 residues. Here the CDR3 reads CASSLDRIGYTF. The CDR3 coding sequence is TGCGCCAGCAGTTTGGACAGAATTGGCTACACCTTC.

The chain uses TRBV10-2 and TRBJ1-1; TRBD1 agrees at 8 bases. Losses at the gene ends were 5 bases for V and 1 base for J; bases not matched to a gene: 3. The length of the CDR3 is 14 residues. The germline gives CDR1 WSHSY, CDR2 SAAADI. As DNA, the CDR3 is TGCGCCAGCAGTAACAGGGGGGCGAACACTGAAGCTTTCTTT. Translated: CASSNRGANTEAFF.